This T cell receptor (beta chain) was documented in a study of OX40 agonist ivuxolimab in advanced cancers. About the study: With a range of about 23 to 85, age averaged roughly 60 years, and more than 75% were male.

TCRdb's table, derived via immunoSEQ multiplex PCR, lists solely in-frame clones and lacks some. The table includes roughly 71,000 clones, less than 90% detected once. The CDR3 length is 15 residues. V gave up 1 base and J gave up 7 bases; unmatched junction bases: 5. The germline V gene has CDR1 LNHNV and CDR2 YYDKDF (reference sequence). Patients who had autoimmune disease history or got systemic immunosuppression were left out. The origin of this receptor is an adult with an advanced solid tumor such as melanoma, head and neck, liver or kidney cancer. This chain joins TRBV15 and TRBJ1-5; TRBD1 matches 9 bases. Sequenced material: CD4+ or CD8+ T cells sorted from blood, taken in a trial of the OX40 agonist ivuxolimab. The CDR3 DNA sequence: TGTGCCACCAGCAGAGCCGGGACAGGGAAGCAGCCCCAGCATTTT. Translation gives CATSRAGTGKQPQHF. Looking up the rest from reference TRBV15 and TRBJ1-5 gives the full variable domain: DAMVIQNPRYQVTQFGKPVTLSCSQTLNHNVMYWYQQKSSQAPKLLFHYYDKDFNNEADTPDNFQSRRPNTSFCFLDIRSPGLGDTAMYLCATSRAGTGKQPQHFGDGTRLSIL.